The present TCR beta chain was sequenced within a study of OX40 agonist ivuxolimab in advanced cancers. This clone has a handful of counts. Antigen unknown. Study-level results: Relatively little clonal expansion, among the lowest observed, appeared in partial responders at 0.1-3.0 mg/kg.

With 4 bases removed from V and 8 bases from J, the gap between germline ends came to 13 bases. CDR1 and CDR2 (germline): SGHRS, YFSETQ. This CDR3 contains 14 residues. The protocol was immunoSEQ multiplex PCR, while the TCRdb copy is restricted to in-frame clones and leaves out a portion. The table has about 58,000 clones, roughly 84% seen once. This TCR derives from an adult with an advanced solid tumor such as melanoma, head and neck, liver or kidney cancer. The rearrangement joins TRBV5-1 to TRBJ1-6; D possibly corresponds to TRBD1 (6 bases). The specimen comprised CD4+ or CD8+ T cells sorted from blood, sampled in a trial of the OX40 agonist ivuxolimab. CDR3 amino acids: CASSRTVRDSPLHF. The CDR3, as DNA: TGCGCCAGCAGCCGGACAGTGCGAGATTCACCCCTCCACTTT.